This T cell receptor beta chain came from a study of blood T cell repertoires in COVID-19. Study overall: From the United States, Italy and Spain came samples of acute and convalescent COVID-19.

The table came from immunoSEQ multiplex PCR; TCRdb's copy has only in-frame clones and leaves some out. The sample yields around 430,000 clones, 88% seen once. Seattle cases were enrolled at active infection and followed longitudinally. V was pared by 3 bases and J by 0 bases, with 6 bases between. CDR3 length: 13 amino acids. Per germline, CDR1 LNHNV and CDR2 YYDKDF (reference sequence). The TCR originated in a woman between 45 and 60 years old with COVID-19, enrolled during active disease. The sample consisted of peripheral blood. This sequence joins TRBV15 and TRBJ2-7; the D is unclear. The CDR3 DNA follows: TGTGCCACCAGCAGGGGCAGCTCCTACGAGCAGTACTTC. Its translation is CATSRGSSYEQYF.